The sequence of this T cell receptor (beta chain) was determined in a study of cytomegalovirus exposure and HLA in healthy donors. As to this clone: As yet, its antigen is unknown.

Study-level points and caveats: Reportedly, cytomegalovirus status was diagnosed with high sensitivity and specificity. Later analysis identified a missense DCLRE1C variant that was linked to TCR beta V- and J-gene trimming.

Vbeta (60) and Jbeta (13) primers were used in the PCR. The table came from immunoSEQ multiplex PCR; TCRdb's copy has only in-frame clones and leaves some out. The sample records 150,000 to 200,000 clones, about 75% being singletons. CDR3 size: 13 residues. V was pared by 5 bases and J by 3 bases, with 10 bases between. Germline values: CDR1 SGHTA, CDR2 FQGTGA. The receptor was derived from a male donor in good health and CMV-seronegative. The specimen sequenced was PBMCs. The chain uses TRBV7-3 and TRBJ1-2; D gene ambiguous. The CDR3 here is CASSPDKDYGYTF. DNA of the CDR3: TGTGCCAGCAGCCCCGACAAGGACTATGGCTACACCTTC.